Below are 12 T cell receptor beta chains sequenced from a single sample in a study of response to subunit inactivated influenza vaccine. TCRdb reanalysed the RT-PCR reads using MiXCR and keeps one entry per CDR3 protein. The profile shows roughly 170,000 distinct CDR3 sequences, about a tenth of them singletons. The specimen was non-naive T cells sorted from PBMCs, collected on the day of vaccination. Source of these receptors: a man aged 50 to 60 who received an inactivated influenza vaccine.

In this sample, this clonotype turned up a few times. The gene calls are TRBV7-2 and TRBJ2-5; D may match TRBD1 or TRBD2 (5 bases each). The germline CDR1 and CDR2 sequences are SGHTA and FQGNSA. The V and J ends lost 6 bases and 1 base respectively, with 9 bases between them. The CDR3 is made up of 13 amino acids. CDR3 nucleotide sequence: TGTGCCAGCAGAGTGGGGGTCCAAGAGACCCAGTACTTC. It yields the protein CASRVGVQETQYF.

CDR3 loop: CASSRDRGKNTEAFF. The CDR3 DNA is TGTGCCAGCAGCCGGGACAGGGGCAAGAACACTGAAGCTTTCTTT. The chain combines TRBV3-1 with TRBJ1-1; 10 nucleotides align to TRBD1. Germline V gene sequence: CDR1 LGHDT, CDR2 YNNKEL (reference sequence). The CDR3 has 15 residues. The V segment lost 4 bases and the J segment 1 base; nucleotides outside the gene matches: 3.

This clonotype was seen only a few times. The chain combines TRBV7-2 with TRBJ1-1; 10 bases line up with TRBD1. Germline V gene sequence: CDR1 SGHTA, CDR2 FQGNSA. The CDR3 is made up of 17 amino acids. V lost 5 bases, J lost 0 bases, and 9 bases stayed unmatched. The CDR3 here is CASSRQGARGLNTEAFF. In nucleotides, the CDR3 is TGTGCCAGCAGCAGACAGGGGGCTCGGGGATTGAACACTGAAGCTTTCTTT.

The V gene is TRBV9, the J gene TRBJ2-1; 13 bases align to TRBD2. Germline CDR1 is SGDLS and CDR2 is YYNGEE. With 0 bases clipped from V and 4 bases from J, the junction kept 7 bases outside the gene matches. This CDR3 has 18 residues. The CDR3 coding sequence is TGTGCCAGCAGCGTAGGGACTAGCGGGAGCAGATCTTACAATGAGCAGTTCTTC. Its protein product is CASSVGTSGSRSYNEQFF.

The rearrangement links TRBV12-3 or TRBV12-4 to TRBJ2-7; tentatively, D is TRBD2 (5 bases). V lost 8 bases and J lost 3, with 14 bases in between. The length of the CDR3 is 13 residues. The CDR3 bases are TGTGCCAGCTCCTTCGGGGATTTCTACGAGCAGTACTTC. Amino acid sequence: CASSFGDFYEQYF.

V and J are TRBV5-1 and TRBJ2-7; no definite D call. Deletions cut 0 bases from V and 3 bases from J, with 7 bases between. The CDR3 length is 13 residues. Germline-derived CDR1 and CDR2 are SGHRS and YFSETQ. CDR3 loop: CASSLGNLYEQYF. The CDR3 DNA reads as TGCGCCAGCAGCTTGGGGAACCTCTACGAGCAGTACTTC.

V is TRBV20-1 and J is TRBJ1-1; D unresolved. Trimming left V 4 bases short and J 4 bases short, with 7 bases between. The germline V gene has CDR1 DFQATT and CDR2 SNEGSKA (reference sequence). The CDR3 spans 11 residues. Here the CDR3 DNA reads TGCAGTGCTAAGGCGAGCACTGAAGCTTTCTTT. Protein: CSAKASTEAFF.

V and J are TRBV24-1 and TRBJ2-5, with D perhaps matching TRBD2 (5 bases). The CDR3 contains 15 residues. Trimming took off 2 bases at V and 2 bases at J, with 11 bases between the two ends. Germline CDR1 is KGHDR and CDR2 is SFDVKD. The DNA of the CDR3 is TGTGCCACCAGTGATTCGCGGGCGGATCAAGAGACCCAGTACTTC. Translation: CATSDSRADQETQYF.

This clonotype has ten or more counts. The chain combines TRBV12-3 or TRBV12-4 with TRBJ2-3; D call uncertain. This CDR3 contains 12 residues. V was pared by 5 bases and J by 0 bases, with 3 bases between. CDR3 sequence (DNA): TGTGCCAGCAGTACTAGCACAGATACGCAGTATTTT. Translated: CASSTSTDTQYF.

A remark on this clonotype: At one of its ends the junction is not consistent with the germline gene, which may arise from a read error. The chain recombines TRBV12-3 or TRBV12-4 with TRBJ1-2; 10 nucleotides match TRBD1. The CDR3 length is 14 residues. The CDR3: CGSSLTDRGGGYTF. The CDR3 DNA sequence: TGTGGCAGCAGTCTAACGGACAGGGGGGGCGGCTACACCTTC.

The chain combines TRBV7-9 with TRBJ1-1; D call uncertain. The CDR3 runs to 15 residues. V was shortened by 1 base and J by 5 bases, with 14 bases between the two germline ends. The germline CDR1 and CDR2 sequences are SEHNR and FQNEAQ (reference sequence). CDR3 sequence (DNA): TGTGCCAGCAGCTTAGACGTATCGAGGGCAACTGAAGCTTTCTTT. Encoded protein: CASSLDVSRATEAFF.

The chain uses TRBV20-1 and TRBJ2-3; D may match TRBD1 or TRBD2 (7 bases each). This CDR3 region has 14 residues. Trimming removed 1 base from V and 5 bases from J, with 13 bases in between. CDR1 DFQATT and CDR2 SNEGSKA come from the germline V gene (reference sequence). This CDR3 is CSARGGGQLDTQYF. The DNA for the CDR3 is TGCAGTGCTAGAGGGGGGGGACAGTTAGATACGCAGTATTTT.